These T cell receptor beta chains were read from a single sample in a study of response to subunit inactivated influenza vaccine. MiXCR was run by TCRdb on the RT-PCR reads, yielding one entry per CDR3 protein. The sample contains 450,000 to 600,000 distinct CDR3 sequences, 6% to 9% of which appear only once. The material was PBMCs from blood, obtained roughly 24 months after vaccination. The receptors were gathered from a man between 50 and 69 years old who received an inactivated influenza vaccine. Both conserved end residues are part of each CDR3. The D gene is left open where the match is weak. The size field is filled for only some rows; it gives once, few, many or a size class.

>many|TRBV5-6|TRBD1|TRBJ2-6
CASSLAGTGFSGANVLTF
TGTGCCAGCAGCTTAGCCGGGACAGGGTTCTCTGGGGCCAACGTCCTGACTTTC
>few|TRBV7-9|TRBD1|TRBJ2-4
CASSDGTGGTKNIQYF
TGTGCCAGCAGCGACGGGACAGGGGGAACCAAAAACATTCAGTACTTC
>few|TRBV29-1|.|TRBJ1-2
CSVELDDGYTF
TGCAGCGTTGAACTGGACGATGGCTACACCTTC
>few|TRBV20-1|.|TRBJ2-1
CSARDHGGGYNEQFF
TGCAGTGCTAGAGACCACGGGGGAGGCTACAATGAGCAGTTCTTC
>.|TRBV12-3/TRBV12-4|TRBD2|TRBJ2-4
CASSLGGLAKNIQYF
TGTGCCAGCAGTTTGGGGGGGTTAGCCAAAAACATTCAGTACTTC
>.|TRBV29-1|.|TRBJ2-7
CSVRTPGGYEQYF
TGCAGCGTTCGAACGCCCGGTGGTTACGAGCAGTACTTC
>.|TRBV6-5|.|TRBJ2-7
CASSYYSPQGSEQYF
TGTGCCAGCAGTTACTACTCGCCCCAAGGCAGCGAGCAGTACTTC
>few|TRBV6-1|.|TRBJ2-5
CASRRLRRQIGSNETQYF
TGTGCCAGCAGGCGGCTACGTCGGCAGATCGGGTCGAACGAGACCCAGTACTTC
>few|TRBV3-1|.|TRBJ2-1
CASSLKGLGQFF
TGTGCCAGCAGCCTCAAGGGGCTTGGGCAGTTCTTC
>few|TRBV5-1|.|TRBJ2-1
CASSRSSIDEQFF
TGCGCCAGCAGCCGCTCTAGCATCGATGAGCAGTTCTTC
>.|TRBV20-1|TRBD2|TRBJ2-7
CSARRGTSGYEQYF
TGCAGTGCTAGGAGGGGGACTAGCGGCTACGAGCAGTACTTC
>many|TRBV7-2|TRBD2|TRBJ2-7
CASSSGTSGTYEQYF
TGTGCCAGCAGTTCAGGGACTAGCGGGACCTACGAGCAGTACTTC
>many|TRBV15|.|TRBJ2-6
CATSTGQGRAGANVLTF
TGTGCCACCAGCACCGGCCAGGGAAGGGCTGGGGCCAACGTCCTGACTTTC
>.|TRBV6-2/TRBV6-3|.|TRBJ2-3
CASSVPGRAQYF
TGTGCCAGCAGCGTACCCGGGCGCGCGCAGTATTTT
>medium-sized|TRBV12-3/TRBV12-4|.|TRBJ1-6
CASSSPGTLHF
TGTGCCAGCAGCTCCCCCGGGACCCTCCACTTT
>many|TRBV4-3|.|TRBJ1-1
CASSQDILNTEAFF
TGCGCCAGCAGCCAAGATATTCTTAACACTGAAGCTTTCTTT
>.|TRBV5-1|.|TRBJ2-7
CASRFGGGRSYEQYF
TGCGCCAGCAGATTTGGAGGGGGTAGATCCTACGAGCAGTACTTC
>many|TRBV29-1|.|TRBJ1-3
CSGPDRISGNTIYF
TGCAGCGGACCAGACAGAATCTCTGGAAACACCATATATTTT
>.|TRBV6-2/TRBV6-3|.|TRBJ2-7
CASRRETYEQYF
TGTGCCAGCAGACGGGAGACCTACGAGCAGTACTTC
>few|TRBV5-1|.|TRBJ1-1
CASRVASFTEAFF
TGCGCCAGCCGGGTTGCCAGCTTCACTGAAGCTTTCTTT
>few|TRBV11-2|TRBD2|TRBJ2-5
CASSLGTSGVETQYF
TGTGCCAGCAGCTTAGGGACTAGCGGGGTAGAGACCCAGTACTTC
>many|TRBV29-1|.|TRBJ2-3
CSVEQGFDTPDTQYF
TGCAGCGTAGAGCAAGGGTTTGACACCCCAGATACGCAGTATTTT
>few|TRBV10-3|TRBD1|TRBJ2-3
CAIGRGQGDADTQYF
TGTGCCATCGGAAGAGGACAGGGGGACGCAGATACGCAGTATTTT
>many|TRBV11-2|.|TRBJ2-7
CASSPFGYEQYF
TGTGCCAGCAGCCCGTTTGGGTACGAGCAGTACTTC
>.|TRBV7-9|TRBD1|TRBJ2-2
CASSSTRTGINTGELFF
TGTGCCAGCAGCTCGACAAGGACAGGGATTAACACCGGGGAGCTGTTTTTT
>many|TRBV9|.|TRBJ1-2
CASSVGYGYTF
TGTGCCAGCAGCGTAGGGTATGGCTACACCTTC
>few|TRBV20-1|.|TRBJ1-1
CSAARQVGTEAFF
TGCAGTGCTGCGAGACAGGTTGGGACTGAAGCTTTCTTT
>few|TRBV29-1|TRBD2|TRBJ2-7
CSVETSGRDYEQYF
TGCAGCGTTGAGACTAGCGGGAGGGACTACGAGCAGTACTTC
>few|TRBV20-1|TRBD2|TRBJ2-3
CSASKAGGITDTQYF
TGCAGTGCTAGTAAAGCGGGAGGGATTACAGATACGCAGTATTTT
>.|TRBV5-6|.|TRBJ2-3
CASSSPGVATDTQYF
TGTGCCAGCAGCTCCCCGGGAGTAGCCACAGATACGCAGTATTTT
>few|TRBV7-2|.|TRBJ2-7
CASSLIGGHISYEQYF
TGTGCCAGCAGCTTGATTGGAGGACATATCTCCTACGAGCAGTACTTC
>few|TRBV5-1|TRBD1|TRBJ2-7
CASRGTGFSTEQYF
TGCGCCAGCAGAGGGACAGGGTTTTCTACCGAGCAGTACTTC
>many|TRBV7-9|.|TRBJ2-3
CASRTEGGGAADTQYF
TGTGCCAGCAGAACAGAAGGGGGGGGAGCGGCAGATACGCAGTATTTT
>.|TRBV3-1|.|TRBJ1-2
CASSQRGQVYGYTF
TGTGCCAGCAGCCAACGCGGACAAGTCTATGGCTACACCTTC
>.|TRBV5-1|TRBD1|TRBJ1-1
CASSTRTGIGTEAFF
TGCGCCAGCAGCACCAGGACAGGGATCGGCACTGAAGCTTTCTTT
>few|TRBV7-2|.|TRBJ2-5
CASSSPFKQETQYF
TGTGCCAGCAGCTCACCGTTCAAACAGGAGACCCAGTACTTC
>many|TRBV12-3/TRBV12-4|.|TRBJ2-7
CASSLAGTFYEQYF
TGTGCCAGCAGTTTAGCCGGCACTTTCTACGAGCAGTACTTC
>many|TRBV4-3|.|TRBJ1-4
CASSQEWPAKLFF
TGCGCCAGCAGCCAAGAGTGGCCTGCAAAACTGTTTTTT
>.|TRBV20-1|.|TRBJ2-7
CSARHGLLDIYEQYF
TGCAGTGCTAGGCATGGCCTCCTAGATATCTACGAGCAGTACTTC
>many|TRBV6-1|.|TRBJ2-7
CASSAYGYEQYF
TGTGCCAGCAGTGCTTACGGCTACGAGCAGTACTTC